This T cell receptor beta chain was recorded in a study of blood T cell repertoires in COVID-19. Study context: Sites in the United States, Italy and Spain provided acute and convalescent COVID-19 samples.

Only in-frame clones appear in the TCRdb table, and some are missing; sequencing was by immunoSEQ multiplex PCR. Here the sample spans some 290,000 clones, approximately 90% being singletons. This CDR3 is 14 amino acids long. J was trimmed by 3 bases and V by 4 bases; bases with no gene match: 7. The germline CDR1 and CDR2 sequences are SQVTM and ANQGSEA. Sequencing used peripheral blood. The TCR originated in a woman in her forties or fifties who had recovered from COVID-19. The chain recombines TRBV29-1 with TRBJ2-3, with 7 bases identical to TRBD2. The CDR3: CSVAAGVTTDTQYF. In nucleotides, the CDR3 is TGCAGCGTTGCCGCGGGGGTCACTACAGATACGCAGTATTTT.